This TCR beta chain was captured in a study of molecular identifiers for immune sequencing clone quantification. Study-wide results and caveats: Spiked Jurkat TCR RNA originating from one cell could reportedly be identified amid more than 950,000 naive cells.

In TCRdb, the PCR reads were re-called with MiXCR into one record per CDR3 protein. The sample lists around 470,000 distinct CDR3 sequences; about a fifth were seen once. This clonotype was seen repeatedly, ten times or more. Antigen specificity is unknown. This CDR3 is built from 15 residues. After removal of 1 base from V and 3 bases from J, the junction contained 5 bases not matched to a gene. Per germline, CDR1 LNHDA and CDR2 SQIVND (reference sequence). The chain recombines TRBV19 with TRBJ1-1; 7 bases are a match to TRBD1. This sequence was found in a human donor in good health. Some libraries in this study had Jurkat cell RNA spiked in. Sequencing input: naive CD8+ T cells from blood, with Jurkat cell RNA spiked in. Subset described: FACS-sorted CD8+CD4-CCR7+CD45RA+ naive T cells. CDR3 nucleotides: TGTGCCAGTAGTATAGGAGGGGGCCTTTACACTGAAGCTTTCTTT. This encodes CASSIGGGLYTEAFF.